This is a list of T cell receptor beta chains from one sample in a study of blood T cells in healthy people across ages. TCRdb re-analysed the 5' RACE reads in MiXCR, keeping a single row per CDR3 protein. The sample consists of around 800,000 distinct CDR3 sequences, under 45% of them appearing once. Sequencing was done on a sample of blood. The receptors were gathered from a man aged 60 to 69 in good health. Both conserved end residues are part of each CDR3. D genes are given only for firm matches. Some rows mark clone size as missing; the rest say once, few, many or name a class of expanded clone.

j_call | d_call | v_call | clone_size | cdr3_nt | cdr3_aa
TRBJ2-7 | TRBD2 | TRBV5-6 | many | TGTGCCAGCAGCCCAGGACTAGCGGTCGGCGAGCAGTACTTC | CASSPGLAVGEQYF
TRBJ2-7 | TRBD1 | TRBV27 | - | TGTGCCAGCAGTACCAAGACAGGGGACGAGCAGTACTTC | CASSTKTGDEQYF
TRBJ1-4 | - | TRBV4-1 | few | TGCGCCAGCAGCCAAGCTAATGAAAAACTGTTTTTT | CASSQANEKLFF
TRBJ2-3 | TRBD2 | TRBV5-1 | - | TGCGCCAGCAGCGGACAAGGTAGCGGGGTAGGAGATACGCAGTATTTT | CASSGQGSGVGDTQYF
TRBJ2-5 | - | TRBV11-3 | - | TGTGCCAGCAGCTTATCCCCGGGACTTAATTACAATGAGCAGTACTTC | CASSLSPGLNYNEQYF
TRBJ2-7 | TRBD1 | TRBV20-1 | few | TGCAGTGCTACTACCGGGACAGGAGCCTACGAGCAGTACTTC | CSATTGTGAYEQYF
TRBJ2-3 | - | TRBV7-2 | - | TGTGCCAGCAGCTTAAGCGGACCCACAGATACGCAGTATTTT | CASSLSGPTDTQYF
TRBJ2-7 | - | TRBV12-3/TRBV12-4 | many | TGTGCCAGCAGCGACCTAGAAAGCGGCTACGAGCAGTACTTC | CASSDLESGYEQYF
TRBJ2-5 | TRBD1 | TRBV25-1 | few | TGTGCCAGCAGTGCAAACACAGGGGAAGAGACCCAGTACTTC | CASSANTGEETQYF
TRBJ2-3 | - | TRBV12-3/TRBV12-4 | - | TGTGCCAGCAGTCGCCGGGGGTCAGATACGCAGTATTTT | CASSRRGSDTQYF
TRBJ2-7 | TRBD1 | TRBV11-2 | - | TGTGCCAGCAGCCTTGAGGGACAGAGTTACTCCTACGAGCAGTACTTC | CASSLEGQSYSYEQYF
TRBJ2-1 | - | TRBV7-3 | - | TGTGCCAGCAGCTTATCTAGAGGCTCCTACAATGAGCAGTTCTTC | CASSLSRGSYNEQFF
TRBJ2-1 | - | TRBV7-9 | - | TGTGCCAGCAGCTTCAACAGGGTGGGGGAGCAGTTCTTC | CASSFNRVGEQFF
TRBJ2-7 | TRBD2 | TRBV10-3 | - | TGTGCCATCAGTGAGTCGGCTAGCGGGAGGCAGTCCTACGAGCAGTACTTC | CAISESASGRQSYEQYF
TRBJ2-7 | - | TRBV6-6 | - | TGTGCCAGCAGCCTTATGGACAATGAGCAGTACTTC | CASSLMDNEQYF
TRBJ2-2 | - | TRBV11-2 | once | TGTGCCAGCAACTTAGAGGGACGTAGAAGCACCGGGGAGCTGTTTTTT | CASNLEGRRSTGELFF
TRBJ1-3 | - | TRBV2 | - | TGTGCCAGCAGGACAGGAAACACCATATATTTT | CASRTGNTIYF
TRBJ2-5 | - | TRBV29-1 | - | TGCAGCGTTGAACCAGGGAACAATGAGCAGTACTTC | CSVEPGNNEQYF
TRBJ2-7 | - | TRBV11-2 | many | TGTGCCAGCAGTCAAGGGATTTACGAGCAGTACTTC | CASSQGIYEQYF
TRBJ2-7 | TRBD2 | TRBV20-1 | few | TGCAGTGCTAGTAGCGGGGATGTTTACGAGCAGTACTTC | CSASSGDVYEQYF
TRBJ2-1 | - | TRBV4-3 | - | TGCGCCAGCAGCCAAGATCAGGGGACTACATACAATGAGCAGTTCTTC | CASSQDQGTTYNEQFF
TRBJ1-2 | - | TRBV15 | few | TGTGCCACCAGCAGACAGACCAACTATGGCTACACCTTC | CATSRQTNYGYTF
TRBJ2-3 | - | TRBV12-3/TRBV12-4 | - | TGTGCCAGCAGTATTGCTTTTACGCGGTATTTT | CASSIAFTRYF
TRBJ2-7 | - | TRBV20-1 | - | TGCAGTGCTACCCAGTTCCGGGGGTCACTTGATATCGGCGAGCAGTACTTC | CSATQFRGSLDIGEQYF
TRBJ2-1 | TRBD1 | TRBV27 | few | TGTGCCAGCAGTTTACGGGGACAGGGGAGTTACAATGAGCAGTTCTTC | CASSLRGQGSYNEQFF
TRBJ2-3 | - | TRBV9 | few | TGTGCCAGCAGCCTTACAGGGTCTGACACAGATACGCAGTATTTT | CASSLTGSDTDTQYF
TRBJ2-5 | TRBD2 | TRBV2 | - | TGTGCCAGCGGAGACTCCGGGACTAGCGGCTTTCAAGAGACCCAGTACTTC | CASGDSGTSGFQETQYF
TRBJ2-3 | - | TRBV5-5 | - | TGTGCCAGCAGCTCCAGACAGAGCACAGATACGCAGTATTTT | CASSSRQSTDTQYF
TRBJ2-7 | - | TRBV12-3/TRBV12-4 | - | TGTGCCAGCAGAGAGAATATCAGGGGCGAGCAGTACTTC | CASRENIRGEQYF
TRBJ1-5 | - | TRBV18 | - | TGTGCCAGCTCAGGCGAGAATCAGCCCCAGCATTTT | CASSGENQPQHF
TRBJ1-2 | - | TRBV24-1 | - | TGTGCCACCAGTGATCGCGACTACTATGGCTACACCTTC | CATSDRDYYGYTF
TRBJ2-1 | - | TRBV4-3 | - | TGCGCCAGCGGACCGGGGTTAAGCAATGAGCAGTTCTTC | CASGPGLSNEQFF
TRBJ1-2 | TRBD1 | TRBV28 | - | TGTGCCAGCAATCTGGGACAGGATTATTCCTCTGGCTACACCTTC | CASNLGQDYSSGYTF
TRBJ2-1 | - | TRBV4-3 | - | TGCGCCAGCAGCCCGGGGGGACAGTACAATGAGCAGTTCTTC | CASSPGGQYNEQFF
TRBJ2-1 | - | TRBV5-4 | - | TGTGCCAGCAGCTTGGGGAAAGACAATGAGCAGTTCTTC | CASSLGKDNEQFF
TRBJ1-1 | - | TRBV2 | - | TGTGCCAGCAGTGAGGGGACAAACCTTAACACTGAAGCTTTCTTT | CASSEGTNLNTEAFF
TRBJ2-5 | - | TRBV7-8 | - | TGTGCCAGCAGCATCAGGAGGCAAGAGACCCAGTACTTC | CASSIRRQETQYF
TRBJ1-6 | - | TRBV14 | - | TGTGCCAGCAGCCAAACTCAGATCTTCAATTCACCCCTCCACTTT | CASSQTQIFNSPLHF
TRBJ2-7 | - | TRBV11-2 | few | TGTGCCAGCATCCTCGAGGTCAGGAGGGGAGGCGAGCAGTACTTC | CASILEVRRGGEQYF
TRBJ2-3 | - | TRBV5-1 | - | TGCGCCAGCAGCTCCCCGACCACAGATACGCAGTATTTT | CASSSPTTDTQYF
TRBJ2-2 | TRBD1 | TRBV20-1 | few | TGCAGTGTACAGGGGGCGAACACCGGGGAGCTGTTTTTT | CSVQGANTGELFF
TRBJ1-5 | - | TRBV6-5 | few | TGTGCCAGCAGTACCCTAGGGAAGCAGCCCCAGCATTTT | CASSTLGKQPQHF
TRBJ1-2 | - | TRBV27 | few | TGTGCCAGCAGTTTACGACATGCAGGGAACTATGGCTACACCTTC | CASSLRHAGNYGYTF
TRBJ2-7 | - | TRBV20-1 | few | TGCAGTGCTCTAGACGGCTCCTACGAGCAGTACTTC | CSALDGSYEQYF
TRBJ2-5 | TRBD2 | TRBV20-1 | - | TGCAGTGCTCACGGACTAGCGGGGATGCAAGAGACCCAGTACTTC | CSAHGLAGMQETQYF
TRBJ2-5 | - | TRBV7-2 | - | TGTGCCAGCAGCTTAGTAATCAGGGAAGAGACCCAGTACTTC | CASSLVIREETQYF
TRBJ2-1 | TRBD2 | TRBV5-8 | few | TGTGCCAGCAGCGCCGGGACAAGGACTAGCGGGGGGGATGAGCAGTTCTTC | CASSAGTRTSGGDEQFF
TRBJ2-3 | TRBD1 | TRBV2 | many | TGTGCCAGCGGGACAGAGGGTACGCAGTATTTT | CASGTEGTQYF
TRBJ2-1 | TRBD2 | TRBV4-1 | - | TGCGCCAGCAGCCAAAATCTTAAGAAGGGGGTAGCGGGGGAGTACAATGAGCAGTTCTTC | CASSQNLKKGVAGEYNEQFF
TRBJ2-7 | TRBD1 | TRBV7-2 | many | TGTGCCAGCAGCCTCAAGACAGGGTTAGTTGAGCAGTACTTC | CASSLKTGLVEQYF
TRBJ2-1 | TRBD2 | TRBV11-2 | few | TGTGCCAGCAGCCCCCGGACTAGCAGCAATGAGCAGTTCTTC | CASSPRTSSNEQFF
TRBJ2-5 | - | TRBV7-6 | few | TGTGCCAGCAGCCTACAGTTAGGAGAGACCCAGTACTTC | CASSLQLGETQYF
TRBJ2-5 | - | TRBV7-2 | many | TGTGCCAGCAGCCCAAGCAAGGAGACCCAGTACTTC | CASSPSKETQYF
TRBJ1-1 | - | TRBV10-3 | - | TGTGCCATCAGGGCAGGACAAGCCAACACTGAAGCTTTCTTT | CAIRAGQANTEAFF
TRBJ2-7 | TRBD1 | TRBV20-1 | - | TGCAGTGCTAGTGGAAGCCCAGGGGGCGAGCAGTACTTC | CSASGSPGGEQYF
TRBJ1-1 | - | TRBV4-1 | - | TGCGCCAGCAGCCTCGGGGTTCGTACTGAAGCTTTCTTT | CASSLGVRTEAFF
TRBJ2-7 | - | TRBV30 | - | TGTGCCTGGAGTGTACACAGGGTCGAGCAGTACTTC | CAWSVHRVEQYF
TRBJ1-4 | - | TRBV30 | - | TGTGCCTGGAGTACTAGCGGAGAAAAACTGTTTTTT | CAWSTSGEKLFF
TRBJ1-5 | - | TRBV10-3 | - | TGTGCCATCAGCGAAGGGAACAGCGCAAGATTACAGCCCCAGCATTTT | CAISEGNSARLQPQHF